The 32 T cell receptor beta chains presented below share a single source sample, sequenced in a study. Method: immunoSEQ multiplex PCR; TCRdb's copy keeps in-frame clones and lacks some. The sample comprises about 68,000 clones, around 93% of which are singletons, and 4% to 4.5% rests with the top ten. The sequenced sample consisted of PBMCs. The receptors come from a man aged 35 to 55 with rheumatoid arthritis.

This clone has a single count. The chain recombines TRBV28 with TRBJ2-7, with D uncertain. Germline lookup yields CDR1 MDHEN and CDR2 SYDVKM. This CDR3 has 13 amino acids. Trimming pared 5 bases from V and 6 bases from J, leaving 14 bases between. The CDR3 loop reads CASSPYGFSEQYF. The CDR3 DNA reads TGTGCCAGCAGTCCTTACGGGTTTTCCGAGCAGTACTTC.

The V and J genes are TRBV3-1 (or the pseudogene TRBV3-2) and TRBJ1-5; D unresolved. Deletions cut 5 bases from V and 5 bases from J, with 7 bases between. The CDR3 runs 12 residues. Germline lookup yields CDR1 LGHDT and CDR2 YNNKEL (reference sequence). The CDR3 DNA sequence: TGTGCCAGCAGCTCAGGTGATCAGCCCCAGCATTTT. Protein product: CASSSGDQPQHF.

This chain uses TRBV6-5 with TRBJ1-1, with D possibly matching TRBD1 (5 bases). The CDR3 runs to 16 residues. Germline-derived CDR1 and CDR2 are MNHEY and SVGAGI. The V and J ends lost 2 bases and 8 bases respectively, with 21 bases between them. The CDR3 loop is CASSYARGGYPEEAFF. DNA of the CDR3: TGTGCCAGCAGTTACGCTAGGGGCGGGTACCCGGAGGAAGCTTTCTTT.

The chain links TRBV27 to TRBJ2-5; TRBD1 matches 9 bases. The CDR3 extends over 14 amino acids. From germline, CDR1 is MNHEY and CDR2 SMNVEV (reference sequence). Trimming removed 5 bases from V and 5 bases from J; junction bases left unmatched: 6. This CDR3 reads CASSAQGAEETQYF. For the CDR3, the DNA is TGTGCCAGCAGTGCACAGGGGGCCGAGGAGACCCAGTACTTC.

This clone was detected only a few times. The chain has TRBV4-3 and TRBJ1-3, with D hard to call. V was trimmed by 4 bases and J by 0 bases, leaving 10 bases between them. Germline CDR1 reads LGHNA; CDR2 reads YSLEER. CDR3 length: 15 amino acids. The CDR3: CASSLHAGSGNTIYF. The CDR3 region has the DNA TGCGCCAGCAGCCTCCATGCCGGCTCTGGAAACACCATATATTTT.

This clone occurred once. The J gene is TRBJ1-5, the V gene TRBV28, with 8 bases lining up with TRBD1. Germline values: CDR1 MDHEN, CDR2 SYDVKM. This CDR3 comprises 13 residues. Germline trimming cut 7 bases from V and 7 bases from J; bases unmatched to any gene: 6. This chain's CDR3 is CASKRDRTQPQHF. DNA for the CDR3: TGTGCCAGCAAACGGGACAGGACGCAGCCCCAGCATTTT.

CDR3 amino acids: CASSPDTNFNYGYTF. CDR3 coding DNA: TGTGCCAGCAGCCCGGACACCAATTTTAACTATGGCTACACCTTC. The chain carries TRBV2 and TRBJ1-2, with D perhaps TRBD1 (5 bases). The CDR3 covers 15 residues. V lost 6 bases to trimming and J lost 1 base, with 15 bases between them. Germline CDR1 and CDR2: SNHLY and FYNNEI.

The V and J genes are TRBV6-5 and TRBJ2-5, with TRBD1 as a possible D gene (7 bases). Germline CDR1 is MNHEY and CDR2 is SVGAGI. V was cut by 7 bases and J by 5 bases, with 17 bases left in between. The CDR3 has 14 amino acids. For the CDR3, the DNA is TGTGCCAGCACCCTCACAGGGGCGGGGGAGACCCAGTACTTC. It specifies CASTLTGAGETQYF.

This clone was seen only once. This chain joins TRBV27 and TRBJ2-1; no reliable D call. V shed 6 bases and J shed 7 bases, with 4 bases lying between them. Germline-derived CDR1 and CDR2 are MNHEY and SMNVEV (reference sequence). This CDR3 comprises 10 residues. CDR3 nucleotides: TGTGCCAGCAGGAAGAATGAGCAGTTCTTC. Protein: CASRKNEQFF.

The J gene is TRBJ2-7, the V gene TRBV2; 7 bases are a match to TRBD1. The germline gives CDR1 SNHLY, CDR2 FYNNEI. The CDR3 totals 12 residues. The trim removed 5 bases at V and 6 bases at J, leaving 4 bases unmatched. CDR3 nucleotide sequence: TGTGCCAGCAGTTACACAGGGGCCGAGCAGTACTTC. This translates into CASSYTGAEQYF. Drawing the rest from reference TRBV2 and TRBJ2-7, the complete variable domain is EPEVTQTPSHQVTQMGQEVILRCVPISNHLYFYWYRQILGQKVEFLVSFYNNEISEKSEIFDDQFSVERPDGSNFTLKIRSTKLEDSAMYFCASSYTGAEQYFGPGTRLTVT.

This clone was seen a single time. The genes are TRBV18 and TRBJ2-7; 12 positions agree with TRBD2. CDR3 length: 16 amino acids. The trim removed 2 bases at V and 4 bases at J, leaving 6 bases unmatched. The germline gives CDR1 KGHSH, CDR2 LQKENI. The CDR3 loop reads CASSPTTSGSGYEQYF. The CDR3 coding sequence is TGTGCCAGCTCACCAACGACTAGCGGGAGTGGGTACGAGCAGTACTTC.

The chain links TRBV5-1 to TRBJ2-6, with D perhaps matching TRBD1 (6 bases). The CDR3 consists of 17 residues. Germline V CDR1 and CDR2: SGHRS, YFSETQ. Trimming took off 5 bases at V and 2 bases at J, with 17 bases between the two ends. The CDR3 is CASRSETGIAGANVLTF. DNA for the CDR3: TGCGCCAGCAGGTCTGAAACAGGGATTGCTGGGGCCAACGTCCTGACTTTC.

This clone was counted only a few times. The chain couples TRBV2 to TRBJ1-4, with D tentatively TRBD1 (5 bases). Germline values: CDR1 SNHLY, CDR2 FYNNEI. This CDR3 is 14 amino acids long. Trimming cost V 4 bases and J 4 bases, with 10 bases left between them. The CDR3 DNA follows: TGTGCCAGCAGTGCGAGTCAGGGTAATGAAAAACTGTTTTTT. This gives the protein CASSASQGNEKLFF.

The CDR3 loop is CASSLGGLAGTGELFF. In nucleotides, the CDR3 is TGTGCCAGCAGTTTAGGAGGACTAGCGGGAACCGGGGAGCTGTTTTTT. The V call is TRBV28, the J call TRBJ2-2; 12 nucleotides agree with TRBD2. Per the germline V gene, CDR1 is MDHEN and CDR2 is SYDVKM. J lost 5 bases, V lost 2 bases, and 3 bases had no gene match. This CDR3 has 16 amino acids.

V and J are TRBV12-5 and TRBJ1-6; 10 nucleotides agree with TRBD1. The V and J ends lost 2 bases and 6 bases, in that order; junction bases with no gene match: 7. This CDR3 region has 17 residues. Germline V lookup: CDR1 LGHNT, CDR2 FRNRAP. The CDR3 spells CASGLTRTGGFNSPLHF. The CDR3, as DNA: TGTGCTAGTGGTTTGACCCGGACAGGGGGTTTTAATTCACCCCTCCACTTT.

This chain connects TRBV11-2 to TRBJ2-7; TRBD1 agrees at 10 bases. Germline loops: CDR1 SGHAT, CDR2 FQNNGV. The CDR3 length is 14 residues. The junction had 5 bases not matched to a gene; V was cut back by 4 bases and J by 5 bases. The CDR3 region is CASSSRDRGHEQYF. CDR3 in DNA: TGTGCCAGCAGCTCGCGGGACAGGGGCCACGAGCAGTACTTC.

The chain couples TRBV5-4 to TRBJ1-2; 7 bases match TRBD1. V dropped 4 bases and J dropped 2; count of bases not matched to a gene: 5. The CDR3 length is 14 residues. The V gene's germline CDR1 is SGHNT and CDR2 YYREEE (reference sequence). The CDR3 here is CASSLTGNNYGYTF. CDR3 DNA: TGTGCCAGCAGCCTGACAGGGAACAACTATGGCTACACCTTC.

V usage is TRBV19 and J usage is TRBJ2-2; a possible D gene is TRBD2 (5 bases). Per germline, CDR1 LNHDA and CDR2 SQIVND (reference sequence). Deletions cut 3 bases from V and 4 bases from J, with 12 bases between. There are 15 residues in the CDR3. The chain's CDR3 is CASSIPGMGTGELFF. The CDR3 nucleotides read TGTGCCAGTAGTATCCCGGGGATGGGCACCGGGGAGCTGTTTTTT.

The V call is TRBV27, the J call TRBJ2-3, with 8 bases lining up with TRBD2. V was pared by 5 bases and J by 1 base, with 5 bases of the junction left unmatched. Per germline, CDR1 MNHEY and CDR2 SMNVEV (reference sequence). The CDR3 runs to 15 residues. CDR3 nucleotide sequence: TGTGCCAGCAGTAGTCGTAGCGGGGGCACAGATACGCAGTATTTT. This sequence encodes CASSSRSGGTDTQYF.

The J gene is TRBJ2-1, the V gene TRBV7-6; D is uncertain. CDR1 and CDR2 from the germline V gene are SGHVS and FNYEAQ. CDR3 length: 10 amino acids. Trimming left V 3 bases short and J 8 bases short, with 2 bases between. CDR3 residues: CASSFYEQFF. For the CDR3, the DNA is TGTGCCAGCAGCTTCTATGAGCAGTTCTTC.

The V and J genes are TRBV6-5 and TRBJ2-2; 7 bases are shared with TRBD1. V was clipped by 7 bases and J by 6 bases; unmatched bases: 8. Germline V CDR1 and CDR2: MNHEY, SVGAGI. This CDR3 comprises 14 residues. The DNA for the CDR3 is TGTGCCAGCACCCTGGACAGGATCGCCGGGGAGCTGTTTTTT. It translates to CASTLDRIAGELFF.

The V and J genes are TRBV6-6 and TRBJ1-1, with D hard to call. Deletions cut 9 bases from V and 4 bases from J, with 15 bases between. The CDR3 totals 13 residues. CDR1 is MNHNY and CDR2 is SVGAGI in the germline V gene (reference sequence). CDR3 sequence: CASAELLGTEAFF. In DNA, the CDR3 is TGTGCCAGTGCGGAACTCCTGGGCACTGAAGCTTTCTTT.

In this sample, this clone turned up once. The chain is built from TRBV9 and TRBJ2-7, with D perhaps being TRBD1 or TRBD2 (5 bases each). V was pared by 0 bases and J by 0 bases, with 7 bases between. Looked up from germline, CDR1 is SGDLS and CDR2 is YYNGEE. This CDR3 is built from 14 residues. The CDR3 protein is CASSVVGDSYEQYF. CDR3 bases: TGTGCCAGCAGCGTAGTGGGGGACTCCTACGAGCAGTACTTC.

This chain links TRBV3-1 (or the pseudogene TRBV3-2) with TRBJ2-7; D perhaps matches TRBD1 (6 bases). Trimming pared 4 bases from V and 4 bases from J, leaving 11 bases between. This CDR3 has 13 amino acids. CDR1 and CDR2 (germline): LGHDT, YNNKEL (reference sequence). The CDR3 sequence is CASSPGQLYEQYF. The CDR3 coding sequence is TGTGCCAGCAGCCCCGGACAGCTATACGAGCAGTACTTC.

The sample holds one count of this clone. This rearrangement joins TRBV4-1 to TRBJ1-4; D perhaps matches TRBD1 (6 bases). V lost 3 bases and J 8 bases, leaving 19 bases between the germline ends. CDR3 size: 16 residues. CDR1 MGHRA and CDR2 YSYEKL come from the germline V gene. The CDR3: CASSQDSNRGREKLFF. The DNA for the CDR3 is TGCGCCAGCAGCCAGGACAGTAATCGAGGAAGGGAAAAACTGTTTTTT.

The V and J genes are TRBV18 and TRBJ1-5, with D possibly being TRBD1 (5 bases). From germline, CDR1 is KGHSH and CDR2 LQKENI. The CDR3 covers 13 residues. The V end was cut by 3 bases, the J end by 4 bases, with 7 bases between. CDR3 amino acids: CASSPTANQPQHF. CDR3 nucleotides: TGTGCCAGCTCACCGACAGCAAATCAGCCCCAGCATTTT.

The chain employs TRBV30 and TRBJ2-1; D may be TRBD1 or TRBD2 (6 bases each). V shed 2 bases and J shed 12 bases, with 14 bases lying between them. This CDR3 region has 12 residues. Germline V gene lookup returns CDR1 GTSNPN and CDR2 SVGIG (reference sequence). In DNA, the CDR3 is TGTGCCTGGAGTAGAGGGGGGTTTGGGCAGTTCTTC. It codes for CAWSRGGFGQFF.

CDR3 residues: CASSQDRSSRSYEQYF. CDR3 coding DNA: TGTGCCAGCAGCCAAGATCGAAGCAGTCGATCCTACGAGCAGTACTTC. J is TRBJ2-7 and V is TRBV4-2; D uncertain. Germline V gene lookup returns CDR1 LGHNA and CDR2 YNFKEQ. This CDR3 region has 16 residues. Between the trimmed V and J ends, which lost 0 bases and 1 base, there was a span of 13 bases.

The chain recombines TRBV5-1 with TRBJ2-5; D is perhaps TRBD2 (5 bases). V was trimmed by 5 bases and J by 0 bases, leaving 14 bases between them. This CDR3 has 15 amino acids. Germline-derived CDR1 and CDR2 are SGHRS and YFSETQ. The CDR3 sequence is CASRSNGGYQETQYF. The CDR3 DNA follows: TGCGCCAGCAGGAGCAACGGCGGGTACCAAGAGACCCAGTACTTC.

The chain links TRBV7-2 to TRBJ1-1; D is perhaps TRBD1 (5 bases). The CDR3 is 13 residues long. V shed 3 bases and J shed 1 base, with 6 bases lying between them. Germline V lookup: CDR1 SGHTA, CDR2 FQGNSA. CDR3 in DNA: TGTGCCAGCAGCTTGGGGCGGAACACTGAAGCTTTCTTT. This encodes CASSLGRNTEAFF.

The V call is TRBV2, the J call TRBJ1-6, with D possibly matching TRBD1 (5 bases). With 6 bases removed from V and 6 bases from J, the gap between germline ends came to 12 bases. This CDR3 is 14 amino acids long. Germline V gene lookup returns CDR1 SNHLY and CDR2 FYNNEI. The CDR3 nucleotides read TGTGCCAGCAGGAGGAACAGGAGTAATTCACCCCTCCACTTT. Protein sequence: CASRRNRSNSPLHF.

This chain joins TRBV5-4 and TRBJ2-7, with D possibly being TRBD2 (6 bases). This CDR3 is built from 13 residues. CDR1 SGHNT and CDR2 YYREEE come from the germline V gene (reference sequence). V lost 10 bases and J lost 1, with 15 bases in between. The CDR3 region is CAGSGGLSYEQYF. CDR3 nucleotide sequence: TGTGCCGGTTCAGGTGGACTATCCTACGAGCAGTACTTC.